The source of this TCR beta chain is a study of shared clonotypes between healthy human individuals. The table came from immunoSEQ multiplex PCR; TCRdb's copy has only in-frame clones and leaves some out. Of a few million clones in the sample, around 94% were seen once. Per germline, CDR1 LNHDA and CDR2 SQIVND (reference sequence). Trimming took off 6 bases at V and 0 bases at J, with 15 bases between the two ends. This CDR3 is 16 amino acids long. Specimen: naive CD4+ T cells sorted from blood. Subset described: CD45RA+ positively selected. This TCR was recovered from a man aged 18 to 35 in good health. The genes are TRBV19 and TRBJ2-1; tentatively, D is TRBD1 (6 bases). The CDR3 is CASSTLRGPSYNEQFF. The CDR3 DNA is TGTGCCAGTAGCACACTCAGGGGACCCTCCTACAATGAGCAGTTCTTC.